This entry lists 8 T cell receptor beta chains sequenced from one sample in a study of cytomegalovirus exposure and HLA in healthy donors. Sequencing used immunoSEQ multiplex PCR; TCRdb keeps in-frame clones, though not all of them. The table lists 50,000 to 65,000 clones, 95% of them singletons, with 6% to 8.5% in the top ten. The material sequenced was PBMCs. These receptors were collected from a woman between 18 and 29 years old in good health and CMV-seropositive.

This sequence joins TRBV28 and TRBJ2-3, with 10 bases aligning to TRBD2. The CDR3 totals 20 residues. The J segment lost 3 bases and the V segment lost 5 bases, leaving 20 bases of the junction unmatched. Germline V gene data show CDR1 as MDHEN and CDR2 as SYDVKM. The DNA of the CDR3 is TGTGCCAGCAGTCCACTCAAAGCGGGAGGGCCGGGGGTATTTACAGATACGCAGTATTTT. As protein: CASSPLKAGGPGVFTDTQYF.

The J gene is TRBJ1-1, the V gene TRBV28, with D tentatively TRBD1 (5 bases). The CDR3 loop spans 17 amino acids. Germline V CDR1 and CDR2: MDHEN, SYDVKM. V lost 7 bases to trimming and J lost 1 base, with 22 bases between them. CDR3 bases: TGTGCCAGCACTCATCCCGCGGGGGGGTGGTCGAACACTGAAGCTTTCTTT. It translates to CASTHPAGGWSNTEAFF.

A single count supports this clone. The chain has TRBV29-1 and TRBJ2-3, with D tentatively TRBD2 (7 bases). In germline, CDR1 is SQVTM, CDR2 ANQGSEA. This CDR3 is built from 16 residues. The germline V and J ends were trimmed by 1 base and 3 bases, with 17 bases remaining between them. The CDR3 protein is CSVEGLSGGATDTQYF. In DNA form, the CDR3 reads TGCAGCGTTGAAGGACTTTCGGGGGGCGCAACAGATACGCAGTATTTT.

V and J are TRBV7-2 and TRBJ1-1; the match to TRBD1 covers 8 bases. Per germline, CDR1 SGHTA and CDR2 FQGNSA. There are 13 residues in the CDR3. Germline trimming cut 6 bases from V and 6 bases from J; bases unmatched to any gene: 6. The CDR3 is CASSSDRVPEAFF. The CDR3 region has the DNA TGTGCCAGCAGTTCGGACAGGGTCCCTGAAGCTTTCTTT.

The chain joins TRBV10-3 to TRBJ1-6; D perhaps matches TRBD1 (5 bases). The CDR3 contains 16 residues. With 3 bases removed from V and 9 bases from J, the gap between germline ends came to 18 bases. Germline V CDR1 and CDR2: ENHRY, SYGVKD. CDR3: CAISDTPGREGSPLHF. DNA for the CDR3: TGTGCCATCAGTGACACCCCGGGCAGGGAGGGTTCACCCCTCCACTTT.

The chain has TRBV27 and TRBJ1-2; D possibly corresponds to TRBD1 (5 bases). The CDR3 length is 13 residues. The ends were cut back, 8 bases at V and 6 bases at J, with 16 bases in the middle. Germline CDR1 MNHEY, CDR2 SMNVEV (reference sequence). CDR3 bases: TGTGCCAGCCGCGAGACGGGACTTGATGGCTACACCTTC. Encoded protein: CASRETGLDGYTF.

This clone counts as medium-sized (0.01 to 0.1%). The chain uses TRBV6-5 and TRBJ1-1; a possible D gene is TRBD1 (6 bases). The germline V gene encodes CDR1 MNHEY and CDR2 SVGAGI. CDR3 length: 15 amino acids. The CDR3 reads CSSRGALGVSTEAFF. The CDR3 DNA is TGTTCTTCACGGGGGGCTTTGGGTGTGTCCACTGAAGCTTTCTTT.

This chain links TRBV7-6 with TRBJ2-5, with 15 bases lining up with TRBD2. CDR1 SGHVS and CDR2 FNYEAQ come from the germline V gene. The CDR3 has 19 amino acids. Germline trimming cut 5 bases from V and 4 bases from J; bases unmatched to any gene: 14. CDR3 loop: CASSRGLAGGLYGIETQYF. The CDR3, as DNA: TGTGCCAGCAGCCGTGGACTAGCGGGGGGGCTATACGGTATAGAGACCCAGTACTTC.